Each of the 20 T cell receptor beta chains below was sequenced from the same sample in a study of cytomegalovirus exposure and HLA in healthy donors. The PCR had 60 Vbeta and 13 Jbeta primers. Measured with immunoSEQ multiplex PCR; TCRdb has only the in-frame clones, and not every one. The table has some 110,000 clones, 75% to 85% seen once; the top ten hold 1.5% to 2%. The specimen sequenced was PBMCs. These receptors were collected from a man in his fifties in good health and CMV-seronegative.

V gene TRBV28 combines with J gene TRBJ1-4; D ambiguous. In germline, CDR1 is MDHEN, CDR2 SYDVKM. The CDR3 length is 12 residues. V was pared by 6 bases and J by 8 bases, with 10 bases between. The CDR3 is CASRPPGEKLFF. In DNA, the CDR3 is TGTGCCAGCAGACCCCCGGGAGAAAAACTGTTTTTT.

The rearrangement joins TRBV5-6 to TRBJ1-6, with D unresolved. This CDR3 spans 16 amino acids. V lost 4 bases, J lost 0 bases, and 11 bases lay in between. Germline loops: CDR1 SGHDT, CDR2 YYEEEE. In nucleotides, the CDR3 is TGTGCCAGCAGCAAGTCGAACGGCTCCTATAATTCACCCCTCCACTTT. As protein: CASSKSNGSYNSPLHF.

The chain links TRBV30 to TRBJ1-3; the D is unclear. CDR3 size: 13 residues. From germline, CDR1 is GTSNPN and CDR2 SVGIG (reference sequence). The ends were cut back, 8 bases at V and 0 bases at J, with 11 bases in the middle. CDR3 coding DNA: TGTGCCACGACACCGAGCTCTGGAAACACCATATATTTT. Its translation is CATTPSSGNTIYF.

The rearrangement links TRBV5-1 to TRBJ2-6; D might be TRBD2 (5 bases). V was clipped by 3 bases and J by 3 bases, with 7 bases between them. Germline values: CDR1 SGHRS, CDR2 YFSETQ. This CDR3 has 14 amino acids. The chain's CDR3 is CASSWTFGANVLTF. The CDR3 coding sequence is TGCGCCAGCAGCTGGACTTTTGGGGCCAACGTCCTGACTTTC. Variable domain in full (rest from reference TRBV5-1 and TRBJ2-6): KAGVTQTPRYLIKTRGQQVTLSCSPISGHRSVSWYQQTPGQGLQFLFEYFSETQRNKGNFPGRFSGRQFSNSRSEMNVSTLELGDSALYLCASSWTFGANVLTFGAGSRLTVL.

This clone was detected once. The gene calls are TRBV5-1 and TRBJ2-5, with D tentatively TRBD1 (5 bases). CDR1 SGHRS and CDR2 YFSETQ come from the germline V gene. This CDR3 region has 15 residues. Trimming stripped 4 bases from V and 3 bases from J, with 16 bases between. The CDR3 sequence: CASSPATDRKETQYF. CDR3 in DNA: TGCGCCAGCAGCCCGGCGACAGACCGTAAAGAGACCCAGTACTTC.

This chain uses TRBV6-5 with TRBJ1-2; 7 bases align to TRBD1. Per the germline V gene, CDR1 is MNHEY and CDR2 is SVGAGI. The trim removed 6 bases at V and 8 bases at J, leaving 9 bases unmatched. This CDR3 spans 13 amino acids. The CDR3 loop reads CASRYENRGGYTF. CDR3 sequence (DNA): TGTGCCAGCAGATATGAGAACAGGGGAGGCTACACCTTC.

CDR3 protein: CASSFGTGYNEQFF. The CDR3 DNA sequence: TGTGCCAGCAGCTTTGGGACAGGGTACAATGAGCAGTTCTTC. The rearrangement uses TRBV5-8 and TRBJ2-1; 9 bases match TRBD1. V lost 2 bases, J lost 4 bases, and 1 base stayed unmatched. CDR1 SGHTS and CDR2 YDEGEE come from the germline V gene. The CDR3 consists of 14 residues. The variable domain in full, with the rest retrieved from reference TRBV5-8 and TRBJ2-1, is EAGVTQSPTHLIKTRGQQATLRCSPISGHTSVYWYQQALGLGLQFLLWYDEGEERNRGNFPPRFSGRQFPNYSSELNVNALELEDSALYLCASSFGTGYNEQFFGPGTRLTVL.

This clone was seen a single time. The J gene is TRBJ1-6, the V gene TRBV5-4; D not certain. The CDR3 is 16 residues long. Germline lookup yields CDR1 SGHNT and CDR2 YYREEE (reference sequence). The V and J ends lost 2 bases and 1 base respectively, with 10 bases between them. The DNA of the CDR3 is TGTGCCAGCAGCTTTTGGTCTCGGTCCTATAATTCACCCCTCCACTTT. It translates to CASSFWSRSYNSPLHF. Filled out from reference TRBV5-4 and TRBJ1-6, the complete variable domain reads ETGVTQSPTHLIKTRGQQVTLRCSSQSGHNTVSWYQQALGQGPQFIFQYYREEENGRGNFPPRFSGLQFPNYSSELNVNALELDDSALYLCASSFWSRSYNSPLHFGNGTRLTVT.

V usage is TRBV2 and J usage is TRBJ2-5, with 8 bases lining up with TRBD2. The V segment lost 4 bases and the J segment 3 bases; nucleotides outside the gene matches: 4. This CDR3 spans 14 amino acids. CDR1 is SNHLY and CDR2 is FYNNEI in the germline V gene. CDR3 DNA sequence: TGTGCCAGCAGTGGAGTACTAGCGGAAGAGACCCAGTACTTC. Residues: CASSGVLAEETQYF.

The chain links TRBV6-5 to TRBJ1-3, with D perhaps TRBD1 (6 bases). In germline, CDR1 is MNHEY, CDR2 SVGAGI. The CDR3 covers 12 residues. The ends were cut back, 11 bases at V and 4 bases at J, with 12 bases in the middle. For the CDR3, the DNA is TGTGCCGCGTGGGACACGGGAAACACCATATATTTT. Amino acids: CAAWDTGNTIYF.

The gene calls are TRBV7-9 and TRBJ1-4; D is unresolved. Germline V gene data show CDR1 as SEHNR and CDR2 as FQNEAQ (reference sequence). V lost 5 bases and J 8 bases, leaving 15 bases between the germline ends. CDR3 length equals 14 residues. This CDR3 is CASSPSVAFEKLFF. CDR3 in DNA: TGTGCCAGCAGCCCCTCCGTGGCATTCGAAAAACTGTTTTTT. Full variable domain (outside the CDR3, taken from reference TRBV7-9 and TRBJ1-4): DTGVSQNPRHKITKRGQNVTFRCDPISEHNRLYWYRQTLGQGPEFLTYFQNEAQLEKSRLLSDRFSAERPKGSFSTLEIQRTEQGDSAMYLCASSPSVAFEKLFFGSGTQLSVL.

The genes are TRBV19 and TRBJ1-1; D remains ambiguous. The germline gives CDR1 LNHDA, CDR2 SQIVND (reference sequence). The CDR3 runs to 13 residues. V was cut by 3 bases and J by 3 bases, with 8 bases left in between. CDR3 loop: CASSIPPYTEAFF. The CDR3 DNA is TGTGCCAGTAGTATTCCCCCCTACACTGAAGCTTTCTTT.

This clone was seen once. The rearrangement joins TRBV7-9 to TRBJ1-5; no reliable D call. This CDR3 spans 14 amino acids. V lost 3 bases to trimming and J lost 6 bases, with 12 bases between them. Germline CDR1 reads SEHNR; CDR2 reads FQNEAQ (reference sequence). The CDR3 is CASSLGVYGQPQHF. The CDR3 DNA sequence: TGTGCCAGCAGCTTGGGAGTGTATGGTCAGCCCCAGCATTTT.

The rearrangement links TRBV7-2 to TRBJ1-5, with TRBD1 identical over 7 bases. This CDR3 spans 13 amino acids. The trim removed 5 bases at V and 5 bases at J, leaving 3 bases unmatched. Germline-derived CDR1 and CDR2 are SGHTA and FQGNSA. The CDR3 loop is CASSMGQHQPQHF. In nucleotides, the CDR3 is TGTGCCAGCAGCATGGGACAGCATCAGCCCCAGCATTTT.

Only one count was recorded for this clone. V usage is TRBV27 and J usage is TRBJ1-2, with 7 bases that match TRBD1. Losses at the gene ends were 6 bases for V and 6 bases for J; bases not matched to a gene: 16. This CDR3 has 16 residues. Germline values: CDR1 MNHEY, CDR2 SMNVEV (reference sequence). The CDR3 loop is CASSKLARTGGDGYTF. CDR3 DNA sequence: TGTGCCAGCAGCAAACTTGCCCGGACAGGTGGCGATGGCTACACCTTC.

The chain carries TRBV11-3 and TRBJ2-3; TRBD2 matches at 10 bases. J lost 3 bases, V lost 5 bases, and 14 bases had no gene match. Germline CDR1 is SGHNT and CDR2 is YENEEA. The CDR3 consists of 18 residues. The CDR3: CASSPGVAGGRRTDTQYF. CDR3 bases: TGTGCCAGCAGCCCTGGGGTAGCGGGGGGCCGTCGGACAGATACGCAGTATTTT.

V gene TRBV7-2 combines with J gene TRBJ1-4; the D gene is possibly TRBD1 (6 bases). CDR3 length equals 14 residues. Germline-derived CDR1 and CDR2 are SGHTA and FQGNSA. The V and J ends lost 2 bases and 7 bases respectively, with 11 bases between them. As DNA, the CDR3 is TGTGCCAGCAGCTTACGGGGGGCGTCTGAAAAACTGTTTTTT. This codes for CASSLRGASEKLFF. Full variable domain (remainder filled in from reference TRBV7-2 and TRBJ1-4): GAGVSQSPSNKVTEKGKDVELRCDPISGHTALYWYRQSLGQGLEFLIYFQGNSAPDKSGLPSDRFSAERTGGSVSTLTIQRTQQEDSAVYLCASSLRGASEKLFFGSGTQLSVL.

The chain links TRBV19 to TRBJ2-2; perhaps TRBD1 as D (6 bases). Germline V lookup: CDR1 LNHDA, CDR2 SQIVND (reference sequence). The CDR3 runs to 14 residues. V dropped 0 bases and J dropped 6 bases, with 8 bases sitting between them. DNA for the CDR3: TGTGCCAGTAGTATAGAACCAGGGGCCGGGGAGCTGTTTTTT. This encodes CASSIEPGAGELFF.

The chain carries TRBV5-6 and TRBJ2-7; perhaps TRBD1 as D (5 bases). The CDR3 has 15 residues. Trimming left V 3 bases short and J 1 base short, with 14 bases between. In germline, CDR1 is SGHDT, CDR2 YYEEEE. The CDR3 loop reads CASSSWGFGSYEQYF. The CDR3 DNA reads TGTGCCAGCAGCTCCTGGGGCTTTGGATCCTACGAGCAGTACTTC.

The DNA for the CDR3 is TGTGCCAGCTCACAGCCCCGGGGGGGGGCAGATACGCAGTATTTT. This translates into CASSQPRGGADTQYF. The V gene is TRBV18, the J gene TRBJ2-3; 8 positions agree with TRBD2. Unmatched junction bases numbered 7, after V lost 4 bases and J lost 4 bases. The CDR3 is made up of 15 amino acids. Germline V gene lookup returns CDR1 KGHSH and CDR2 LQKENI.